Presented here are 9 T cell receptor beta chains from one specimen sequenced in a study of cytomegalovirus exposure and HLA in healthy donors. PCR amplification relied on 60 Vbeta primers (plus 13 Jbeta primers). The repertoire was sequenced with immunoSEQ multiplex PCR; TCRdb's copy has only in-frame clones and lacks some. Among around 150,000 clones listed, more than 70% were seen once. Sample: PBMCs. These receptors all come from a male donor in good health and CMV-seronegative.

The rearrangement uses TRBV4-1 and TRBJ1-1; D is ambiguous. The germline V gene has CDR1 MGHRA and CDR2 YSYEKL. V was pared by 3 bases and J by 2 bases, with 16 bases between. The CDR3 runs 16 residues. The chain's CDR3 is CASSQLESLRNTEAFF. The DNA for the CDR3 is TGCGCCAGCAGCCAGCTAGAGAGCCTGAGAAACACTGAAGCTTTCTTT.

This clone was counted a few times. This chain uses TRBV28 with TRBJ2-2; D unclear. This CDR3 contains 14 residues. Germline CDR1 reads MDHEN; CDR2 reads SYDVKM. Trimming stripped 3 bases from V and 1 base from J, with 6 bases between. The CDR3 bases are TGTGCCAGCAGTTTCCCAGAGAACACCGGGGAGCTGTTTTTT. It translates to CASSFPENTGELFF.

This chain links TRBV25-1 with TRBJ2-3; maybe TRBD2 (6 bases). Germline V CDR1 and CDR2: MGHDK, SYGVNS. Between the trimmed V and J ends, which lost 4 bases and 2 bases, there was a span of 16 bases. The CDR3 loop spans 16 amino acids. CDR3 amino acids: CASSVGVLASTDTQYF. CDR3 bases: TGTGCCAGCAGTGTGGGGGTACTAGCCTCCACAGATACGCAGTATTTT.

This clone has just one count. At one of its ends the junction is not consistent with the germline gene, which may arise from a read error. The rearrangement uses TRBV5-1 and TRBJ1-2; D possibly corresponds to TRBD1 (6 bases). Germline V gene lookup returns CDR1 SGHRS and CDR2 YFSETQ. The CDR3 spans 15 residues. CDR3 DNA: TGCGCCAGCAGCCTACTAACAGGGTTAGGCTATGTCTACACCTTC. It yields the protein CASSLLTGLGYVYTF.

This chain uses TRBV5-1 with TRBJ1-2; tentatively, D is TRBD1 (6 bases). This CDR3 has 15 residues. Looked up from germline, CDR1 is SGHRS and CDR2 is YFSETQ. Trimming stripped 5 bases from V and 4 bases from J, with 18 bases between. CDR3 sequence reads: CASRTYPGDSYGYTF. CDR3 DNA: TGCGCCAGCAGGACCTACCCAGGGGATAGCTATGGCTACACCTTC.

The chain joins TRBV7-2 to TRBJ2-2; D call uncertain. The CDR3 is 14 amino acids. Between the trimmed V and J ends, which lost 6 bases and 6 bases, there was a span of 14 bases. Germline CDR1 and CDR2: SGHTA and FQGNSA. DNA of the CDR3: TGTGCCAGCAGTCAGATGCAATTCCCCGGGGAGCTGTTTTTT. This codes for CASSQMQFPGELFF.

The DNA of the CDR3 is TGTGCCAGCAGCCCAGCGGGTTACGAGCAGTACTTC. This translates into CASSPAGYEQYF. The rearrangement joins TRBV7-6 to TRBJ2-7; the D gene is possibly TRBD2 (6 bases). The CDR3 loop spans 12 amino acids. CDR1 and CDR2 (germline): SGHVS, FNYEAQ. V lost 5 bases and J 4 bases, leaving 9 bases between the germline ends. Full variable domain (remainder filled in from reference TRBV7-6 and TRBJ2-7): GAGVSQSPRYKVTKRGQDVALRCDPISGHVSLYWYRQALGQGPEFLTYFNYEAQQDKSGLPNDRFSAERPEGSISTLTIQRTEQRDSAMYRCASSPAGYEQYFGPGTRLTVT.

The J gene is TRBJ2-3, the V gene TRBV7-2; TRBD2 might be the D (5 bases). This CDR3 is built from 15 residues. V lost 1 base to trimming and J lost 3 bases, with 11 bases between them. Per germline, CDR1 SGHTA and CDR2 FQGNSA. The CDR3 DNA is TGTGCCAGCAGCTTAGTAGGAGGTCGGACAGATACGCAGTATTTT. Protein sequence: CASSLVGGRTDTQYF.

The genes are TRBV7-9 and TRBJ2-1; TRBD2 agrees at 8 bases. Trimming cost V 11 bases and J 0 bases; bases outside gene matches: 6. The germline V gene encodes CDR1 SEHNR and CDR2 FQNEAQ (reference sequence). The CDR3 covers 14 residues. CDR3 DNA sequence: TGTGCCCCGGGGGGGGGAAGCTCCTACAATGAGCAGTTCTTC. Translation gives CAPGGGSSYNEQFF.